This TCR beta chain was observed in a study of PD-L1 blockade in urothelial cancer listed by TCRdb under 2017. Describing the broader study: Therapy was started in 2014 for all patients, and atezolizumab 1,200 mg was administered intravenously every 3 weeks. In the same patients who had TCR sequencing, pretreatment tumors also underwent whole exome sequencing and RNA sequencing. Durable clinical benefit was achieved by nine patients and was not achieved by 20 patients. Blood samples were analyzed 3 weeks after the start of treatment (second dose) and 6 weeks after the start of treatment. An exploratory multi-omic analysis was conducted of the somatic, immune and clinical correlates of response to PD-L1 blockade with atezolizumab in urothelial cancer. Durable clinical benefit was defined as a progression-free survival longer than 6 months, and TCR features were additionally tested against progression-free survival and overall survival. Pretreatment tumor samples and matched peripheral blood, collected serially before and after atezolizumab treatment, underwent TCR sequencing. Some 30 patients had pretreatment blood TCR-seq, about 25 had at least one posttreatment blood collection, and about 25 had tumor TCR-seq. Blood samples gave a median of about 150,000 T cells and 80,000 to 95,000 unique TCRs, with a median clonality of approximately 0.08. Patients had an ECOG performance status of 0 or 1 and had received between 0 and 3 prior chemotherapy regimens. About 90% of the 29 patients were males with bladder-origin urothelial cancer, and about 65% of the roughly 30 reported a prior smoking history. Results the study describes overall, beyond this receptor: Improved progression-free and overall survival was associated with having pretreatment peripheral blood TCR clonality below the median. Because of the small sample size (n ≈ 27) and the many exploratory analyses performed, the results are intended to be regarded as hypothesis-generating. Among patients with durable benefit, tumor-associated TCR clones showed greater expansion in peripheral blood 3 weeks after treatment started (n of about 21, p = 0.022).

Each PCR received spiked-in synthetic TCR analog templates so that absolute template abundance could be estimated from read counts. The immunoSEQ assay was used to amplify TCRbeta CDR3 regions from genomic DNA with bias-controlled V and J gene primers. Sequencing of rearranged TCRbeta segments was performed at approximately 20X coverage. The paper's data handling went like this. Sequencing errors were corrected by clustering and CDR3s were annotated against IMGT to assign V, D and J genes. Only productive TCRbeta rearrangements were used in downstream analyses, excluding out-of-frame or stop-codon sequences. Clonality was calculated as one minus the Shannon entropy normalized by the log of the number of unique productive sequences. Fisher's exact test with Benjamini-Hochberg correction, at a threshold of adjusted p below 0.01, was used to find clones that differed between time points or between blood and tumor. In its TCRdb copy, this immuneACCESS table keeps in-frame sequences only and misses some clones. Where compared with another copy, unresolved V genes explain less than half of these, and the others have no known cause. V and J calls and clone size are those listed in that table; D and trimming were worked out from the DNA. A total of fewer than 130,000 clones appear in this sample, around 82% of them only once. Roughly 2.3% of the sample lies in the top ten.

As for this clone: The target of this receptor is not known. No quality values exist for individual bases; no much larger clone is one base distant.

From a lookup of the germline V gene, CDR1 and CDR2 are SGHRS and YFSETQ. Trimming takes 4 bases from V and 3 bases from J, and the germline ends sit 7 bases apart. Reading from cysteine to phenylalanine, the CDR3 counts 12 amino acids. Only the CDR3 region is kept as DNA, spanning 36 bases read in frame from base 1. The cohort included 25 to 35 patients with locally advanced or metastatic urothelial carcinoma who were treated at Memorial Sloan Kettering on a trial protocol. Peripheral blood mononuclear cells were collected pretreatment and during treatment, at between 1 and 8 total time points per patient. The Qiagen DNeasy Blood extraction kit was used to purify genomic DNA from total PBMCs and tumor samples. PBMCs were collected pretreatment and during treatment, and were isolated and stored as previously described.

The chain joins TRBV5-1 to TRBJ1-2; D gene: possibly TRBD1, on 5 matching bases. This clonotype was sampled from a man in his fifties with urothelial cancer. The sequencing used PBMCs, collected around atezolizumab (anti-PD-L1) treatment. The nucleotides are TGCGCCAGCAGCCAGGGCTACTATGGCTACACCTTC. It encodes CASSQGYYGYTF.